Listed here are 8 T cell receptor beta chains from one sample, sequenced in a study of blood T cell repertoires in COVID-19. Sequencing was performed with immunoSEQ multiplex PCR; in TCRdb, only in-frame clones are kept and a portion is missing. The table records 95,000 to 150,000 clones, approximately 90% of them present only once. Sequenced material: peripheral blood. The source is a middle-aged man with acute or convalescent COVID-19.

Only a few counts were recorded for this clone. The CDR3 loop reads CASSSSKGERQETQYF. The CDR3 DNA follows: TGCGCCAGCAGTTCATCTAAGGGGGAAAGGCAAGAGACCCAGTACTTC. The chain combines TRBV5-1 with TRBJ2-5, with D maybe TRBD1 (6 bases). The V and J ends lost 5 bases and 2 bases respectively, with 19 bases between them. Per germline, CDR1 SGHRS and CDR2 YFSETQ. The length of the CDR3 is 16 residues.

This clone was seen more than once but under ten times. V is TRBV5-5 and J is TRBJ1-4, with 7 bases that match TRBD1. Germline V gene lookup returns CDR1 SGHKS and CDR2 YYEKEE (reference sequence). Unmatched junction bases numbered 7, after V lost 3 bases and J lost 5 bases. The CDR3 runs to 15 residues. This CDR3 reads CASSSTGTVNEKLFF. CDR3 bases: TGTGCCAGCAGCTCAACCGGGACAGTGAATGAAAAACTGTTTTTT.

V and J are TRBV5-1 and TRBJ2-5, with TRBD1 identical over 8 bases. This CDR3 comprises 16 residues. The germline CDR1 and CDR2 sequences are SGHRS and YFSETQ. Germline trimming cut 0 bases from V and 0 bases from J; bases unmatched to any gene: 4. The DNA for the CDR3 is TGCGCCAGCAGCTTGGACGGGACAGGACACCAAGAGACCCAGTACTTC. This codes for CASSLDGTGHQETQYF.

This clone was counted a few times. V is TRBV14 and J is TRBJ2-7; 7 bases fit TRBD2. The CDR3 has 19 residues. The trim removed 0 bases at V and 3 bases at J, leaving 17 bases unmatched. The germline gives CDR1 SGHDN, CDR2 FVKESK. CDR3 amino acids: CASSQDLGLGGGIVYEQYF. CDR3 coding DNA: TGTGCCAGCAGCCAAGATTTGGGGCTTGGGGGGGGTATCGTCTACGAGCAGTACTTC.

The chain has TRBV5-5 and TRBJ1-5, with 8 bases matching TRBD1. The CDR3 spans 15 residues. Germline V gives CDR1 SGHKS, CDR2 YYEKEE (reference sequence). Trimming at V came to 4 bases and at J to 5 bases, leaving 8 bases not matched to a gene. CDR3 nucleotides: TGTGCCAGCAGCCAGGGTGGACAGGGAGATCAGCCCCAGCATTTT. It is translated as CASSQGGQGDQPQHF.

With respect to this clone: Within the sample, other DNA sequences also encode this same CDR3. V is TRBV5-1 and J is TRBJ2-5; 7 bases fit TRBD2. Germline trimming cut 0 bases from V and 5 bases from J; bases unmatched to any gene: 1. The CDR3 is 13 residues long. CDR1 is SGHRS, CDR2 YFSETQ, per germline. The chain's CDR3 is CASSLAGGETQYF. As DNA, the CDR3 is TGCGCCAGCAGCTTGGCCGGGGGGGAGACCCAGTACTTC.

The chain links TRBV10-2 to TRBJ2-1, with TRBD2 identical over 7 bases. The CDR3 runs to 13 residues. Trimming removed 4 bases from V and 4 bases from J; junction bases left unmatched: 1. The V gene's germline CDR1 is WSHSY and CDR2 SAAADI. The CDR3 region has the DNA TGCGCCAGCAGTGGGCGGGAGTACAATGAGCAGTTCTTC. Amino acid sequence: CASSGREYNEQFF.

This sequence joins TRBV3-1 (or the pseudogene TRBV3-2) and TRBJ2-1; tentative D call: TRBD2 (5 bases). Trimming pared 2 bases from V and 4 bases from J, leaving 9 bases between. CDR1 LGHDT and CDR2 YNNKEL come from the germline V gene (reference sequence). This CDR3 contains 14 residues. The CDR3 region is CASSQRTGYNEQFF. The CDR3 DNA is TGTGCCAGCAGCCAAAGGACGGGGTACAATGAGCAGTTCTTC.